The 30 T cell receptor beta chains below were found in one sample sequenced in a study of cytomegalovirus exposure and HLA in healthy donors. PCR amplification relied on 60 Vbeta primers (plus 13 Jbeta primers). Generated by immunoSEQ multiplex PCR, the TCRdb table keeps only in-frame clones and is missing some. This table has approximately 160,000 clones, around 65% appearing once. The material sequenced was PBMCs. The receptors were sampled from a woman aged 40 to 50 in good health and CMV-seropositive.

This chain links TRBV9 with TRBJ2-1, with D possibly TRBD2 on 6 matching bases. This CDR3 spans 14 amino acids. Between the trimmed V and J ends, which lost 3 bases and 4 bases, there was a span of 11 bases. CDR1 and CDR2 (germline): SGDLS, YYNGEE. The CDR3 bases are TGTGCCAGCAGCGAGCCGACTAGGTACAATGAGCAGTTCTTC. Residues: CASSEPTRYNEQFF.

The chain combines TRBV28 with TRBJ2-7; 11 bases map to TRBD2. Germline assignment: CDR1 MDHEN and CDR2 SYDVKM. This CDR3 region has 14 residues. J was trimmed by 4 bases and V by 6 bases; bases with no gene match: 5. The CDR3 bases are TGTGCCAGCAGACTAGCGGGAGAGACGTACGAGCAGTACTTC. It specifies CASRLAGETYEQYF. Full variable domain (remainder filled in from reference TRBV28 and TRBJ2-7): DVKVTQSSRYLVKRTGEKVFLECVQDMDHENMFWYRQDPGLGLRLIYFSYDVKMKEKGDIPEGYSVSREKKERFSLILESASTNQTSMYLCASRLAGETYEQYFGPGTRLTVT.

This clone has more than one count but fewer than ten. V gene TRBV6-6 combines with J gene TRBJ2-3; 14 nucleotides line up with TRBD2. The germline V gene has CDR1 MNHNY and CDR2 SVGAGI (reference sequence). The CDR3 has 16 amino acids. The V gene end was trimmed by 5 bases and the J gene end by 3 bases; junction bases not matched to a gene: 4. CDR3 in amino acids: CASSGGTSGSTDTQYF. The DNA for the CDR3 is TGTGCCAGCAGTGGCGGGACTAGCGGGAGTACAGATACGCAGTATTTT.

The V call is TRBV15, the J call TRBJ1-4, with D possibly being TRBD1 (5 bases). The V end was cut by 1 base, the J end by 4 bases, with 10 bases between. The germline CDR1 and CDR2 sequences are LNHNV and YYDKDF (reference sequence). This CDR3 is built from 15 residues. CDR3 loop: CATSRGRGVNEKLFF. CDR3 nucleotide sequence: TGTGCCACCAGCAGAGGAAGGGGCGTTAATGAAAAACTGTTTTTT.

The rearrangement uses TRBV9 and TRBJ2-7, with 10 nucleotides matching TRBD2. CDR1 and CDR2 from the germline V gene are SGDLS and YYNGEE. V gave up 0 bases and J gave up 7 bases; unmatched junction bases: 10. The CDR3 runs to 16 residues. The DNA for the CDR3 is TGTGCCAGCAGCGTAGAGAGCGGGGGGGTTGTAGGAGAGCAGTACTTC. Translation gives CASSVESGGVVGEQYF. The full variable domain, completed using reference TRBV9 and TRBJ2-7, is DSGVTQTPKHLITATGQRVTLRCSPRSGDLSVYWYQQSLDQGLQFLIQYYNGEERAKGNILERFSAQQFPDLHSELNLSSLELGDSALYFCASSVESGGVVGEQYFGPGTRLTVT.

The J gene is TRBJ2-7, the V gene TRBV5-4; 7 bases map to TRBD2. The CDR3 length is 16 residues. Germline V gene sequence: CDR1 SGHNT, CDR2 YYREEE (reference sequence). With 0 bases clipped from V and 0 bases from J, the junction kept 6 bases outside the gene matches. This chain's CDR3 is CASSLGAGQGSYEQYF. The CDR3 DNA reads TGTGCCAGCAGCTTGGGAGCGGGGCAGGGCTCCTACGAGCAGTACTTC.

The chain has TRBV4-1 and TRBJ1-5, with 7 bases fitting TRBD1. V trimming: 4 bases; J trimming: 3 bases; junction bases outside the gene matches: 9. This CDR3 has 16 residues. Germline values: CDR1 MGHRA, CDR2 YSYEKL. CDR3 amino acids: CASSPGGVKDNQPQHF. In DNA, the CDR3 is TGCGCCAGCAGCCCAGGGGGTGTGAAGGACAATCAGCCCCAGCATTTT.

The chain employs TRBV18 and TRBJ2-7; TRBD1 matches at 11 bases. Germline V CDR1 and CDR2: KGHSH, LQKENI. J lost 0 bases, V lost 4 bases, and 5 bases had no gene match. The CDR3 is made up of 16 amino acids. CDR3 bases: TGTGCCAGCTCACGCCCGGGACAGGGGGACTCCTACGAGCAGTACTTC. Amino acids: CASSRPGQGDSYEQYF.

The CDR3 DNA reads as TGTGCCAGCAGTCCCGTGGGGGAGGGCTGGATCAATGAGCAGTTCTTC. It translates to CASSPVGEGWINEQFF. The rearrangement uses TRBV27 and TRBJ2-1; 7 nucleotides line up with TRBD2. This CDR3 is 16 amino acids long. CDR1 and CDR2 from the germline V gene are MNHEY and SMNVEV (reference sequence). Germline trimming cut 5 bases from V and 6 bases from J; bases unmatched to any gene: 13.

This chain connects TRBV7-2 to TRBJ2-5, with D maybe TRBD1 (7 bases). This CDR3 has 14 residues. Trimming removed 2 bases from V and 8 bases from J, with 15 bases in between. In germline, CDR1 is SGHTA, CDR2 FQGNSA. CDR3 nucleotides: TGTGCCAGCAGCTTATCAGGGGGGAAGGTAACCCAGTACTTC. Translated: CASSLSGGKVTQYF. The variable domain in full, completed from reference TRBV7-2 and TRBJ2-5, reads GAGVSQSPSNKVTEKGKDVELRCDPISGHTALYWYRQSLGQGLEFLIYFQGNSAPDKSGLPSDRFSAERTGGSVSTLTIQRTQQEDSAVYLCASSLSGGKVTQYFGPGTRLLVL.

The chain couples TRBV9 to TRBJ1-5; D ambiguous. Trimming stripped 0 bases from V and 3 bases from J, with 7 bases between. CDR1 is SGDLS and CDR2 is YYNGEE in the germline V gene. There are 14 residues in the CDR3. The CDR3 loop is CASSVGPYNQPQHF. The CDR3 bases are TGTGCCAGCAGCGTAGGGCCGTACAATCAGCCCCAGCATTTT.

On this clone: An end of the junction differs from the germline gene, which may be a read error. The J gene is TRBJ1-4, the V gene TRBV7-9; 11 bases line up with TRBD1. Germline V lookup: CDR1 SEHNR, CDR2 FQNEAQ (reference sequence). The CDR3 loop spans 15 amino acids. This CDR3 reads CSSSSGQGALEKLFF. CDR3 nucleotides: TGTTCCAGCAGCTCCGGACAGGGGGCATTAGAAAAACTGTTTTTT.

The CDR3 DNA is TGTGCCAGCACCTCGGGTCTATTGCAGTACTTC. This translates into CASTSGLLQYF. The chain carries TRBV6-6 and TRBJ2-7; no definite D call. Germline CDR1 MNHNY, CDR2 SVGAGI (reference sequence). The germline V and J ends were trimmed by 7 bases and 9 bases, with 13 bases remaining between them. The CDR3 is 11 amino acids.

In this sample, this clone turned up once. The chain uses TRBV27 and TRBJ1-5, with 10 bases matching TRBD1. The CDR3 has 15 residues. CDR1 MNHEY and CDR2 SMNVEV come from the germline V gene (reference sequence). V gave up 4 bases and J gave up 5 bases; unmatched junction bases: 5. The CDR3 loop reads CASSSDRGTHQPQHF. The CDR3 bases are TGTGCCAGCAGTTCGGACAGGGGGACCCATCAGCCCCAGCATTTT.

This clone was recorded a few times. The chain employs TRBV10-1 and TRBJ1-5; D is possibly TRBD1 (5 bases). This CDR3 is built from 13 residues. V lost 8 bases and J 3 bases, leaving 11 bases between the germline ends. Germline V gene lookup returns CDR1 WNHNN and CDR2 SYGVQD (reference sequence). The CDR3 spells CASWAGNNQPQHF. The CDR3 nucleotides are TGCGCCAGCTGGGCAGGGAACAATCAGCCCCAGCATTTT.

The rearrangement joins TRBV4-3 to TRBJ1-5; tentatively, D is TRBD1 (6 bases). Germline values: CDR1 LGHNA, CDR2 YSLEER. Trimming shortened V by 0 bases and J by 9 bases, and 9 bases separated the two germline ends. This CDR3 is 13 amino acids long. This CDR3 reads CASSQDGGAPQHF. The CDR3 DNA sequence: TGCGCCAGCAGCCAAGATGGGGGGGCGCCCCAGCATTTT.

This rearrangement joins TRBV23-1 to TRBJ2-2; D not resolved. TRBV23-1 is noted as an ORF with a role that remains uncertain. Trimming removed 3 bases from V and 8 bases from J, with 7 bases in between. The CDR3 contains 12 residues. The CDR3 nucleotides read TGCGCCAGCAGTCATTCACAGGGGGAGCTGTTTTTT. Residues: CASSHSQGELFF.

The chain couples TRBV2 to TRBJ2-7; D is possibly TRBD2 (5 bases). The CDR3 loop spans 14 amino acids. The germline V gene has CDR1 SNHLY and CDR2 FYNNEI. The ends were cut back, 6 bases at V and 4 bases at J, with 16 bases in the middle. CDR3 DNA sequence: TGTGCCAGCAGATCCGGGGTGTCTTCGTACGAGCAGTACTTC. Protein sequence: CASRSGVSSYEQYF.

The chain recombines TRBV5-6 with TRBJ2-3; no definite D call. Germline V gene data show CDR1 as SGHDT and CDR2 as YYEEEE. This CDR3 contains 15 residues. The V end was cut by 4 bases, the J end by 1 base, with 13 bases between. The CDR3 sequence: CASSRTVAGTDTQYF. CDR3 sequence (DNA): TGTGCCAGCAGCAGAACTGTCGCGGGCACAGATACGCAGTATTTT.

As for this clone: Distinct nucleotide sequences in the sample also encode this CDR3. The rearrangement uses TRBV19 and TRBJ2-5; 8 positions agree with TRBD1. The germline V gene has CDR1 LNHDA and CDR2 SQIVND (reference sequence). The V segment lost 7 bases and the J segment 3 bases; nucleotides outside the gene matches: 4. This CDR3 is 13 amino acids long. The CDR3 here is CASTSDREETQYF. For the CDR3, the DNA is TGTGCCAGTACCTCGGACAGGGAAGAGACCCAGTACTTC.

The CDR3 nucleotides read TGCGCCAGCAGCCTAGCGGGAGTACCATCCACAGATACGCAGTATTTT. It codes for CASSLAGVPSTDTQYF. V usage is TRBV4-3 and J usage is TRBJ2-3; 9 nucleotides agree with TRBD2. The CDR3 is 16 residues long. Germline loops: CDR1 LGHNA, CDR2 YSLEER. Trimming cost V 4 bases and J 2 bases; bases outside gene matches: 7.

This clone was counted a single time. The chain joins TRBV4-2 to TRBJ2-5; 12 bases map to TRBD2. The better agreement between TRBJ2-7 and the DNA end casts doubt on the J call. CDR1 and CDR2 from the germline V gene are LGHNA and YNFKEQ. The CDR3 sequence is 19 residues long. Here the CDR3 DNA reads TGTGCCAGCAGCCAAGATTCAACTAGCGGGAGGACCGTCTCCTACGAGCAGTACTTC. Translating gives CASSQDSTSGRTVSYEQYF.

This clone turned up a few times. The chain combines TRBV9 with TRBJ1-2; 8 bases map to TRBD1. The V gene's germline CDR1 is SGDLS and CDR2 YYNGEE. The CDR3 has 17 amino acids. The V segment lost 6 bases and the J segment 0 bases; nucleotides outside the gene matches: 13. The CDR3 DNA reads TGTGCCAGCACCGGACAGGGAGAGTCTCGACCTAACTATGGCTACACCTTC. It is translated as CASTGQGESRPNYGYTF.

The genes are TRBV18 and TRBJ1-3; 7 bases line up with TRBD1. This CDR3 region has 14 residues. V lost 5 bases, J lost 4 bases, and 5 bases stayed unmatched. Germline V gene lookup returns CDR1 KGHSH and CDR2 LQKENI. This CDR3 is CASSDRASGNTIYF. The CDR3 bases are TGTGCCAGCTCAGACAGGGCTTCGGGAAACACCATATATTTT.

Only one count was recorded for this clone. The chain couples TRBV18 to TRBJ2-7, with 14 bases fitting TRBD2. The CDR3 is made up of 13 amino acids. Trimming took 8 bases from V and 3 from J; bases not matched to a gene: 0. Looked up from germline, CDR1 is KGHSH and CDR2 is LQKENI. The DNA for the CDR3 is TGTGCCAGCGGGACTAGCGGGAGCTACGAGCAGTACTTC. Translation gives CASGTSGSYEQYF.

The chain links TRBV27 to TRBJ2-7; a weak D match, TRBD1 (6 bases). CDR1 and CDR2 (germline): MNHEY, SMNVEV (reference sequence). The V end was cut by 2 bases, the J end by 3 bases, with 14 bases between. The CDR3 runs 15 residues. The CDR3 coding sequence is TGTGCCAGCAGTTTAGCAACAGGGTTGGGCTACGAGCAGTACTTC. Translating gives CASSLATGLGYEQYF.

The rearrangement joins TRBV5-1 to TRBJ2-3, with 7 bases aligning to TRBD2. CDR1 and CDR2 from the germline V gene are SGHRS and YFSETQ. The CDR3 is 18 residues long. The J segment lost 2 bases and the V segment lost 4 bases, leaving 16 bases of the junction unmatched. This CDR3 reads CASSRPTSPSGPTDTQYF. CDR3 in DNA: TGCGCCAGCAGCCGCCCGACCTCACCTAGCGGTCCCACAGATACGCAGTATTTT.

The CDR3 here is CASSVGGQGLNEQYF. CDR3 nucleotides: TGTGCCAGCAGCGTAGGAGGACAGGGGCTCAACGAGCAGTACTTC. The chain joins TRBV9 to TRBJ2-7, with 9 bases aligning to TRBD1. V was pared by 0 bases and J by 5 bases, with 6 bases of the junction left unmatched. In germline, CDR1 is SGDLS, CDR2 YYNGEE. This CDR3 contains 15 residues.

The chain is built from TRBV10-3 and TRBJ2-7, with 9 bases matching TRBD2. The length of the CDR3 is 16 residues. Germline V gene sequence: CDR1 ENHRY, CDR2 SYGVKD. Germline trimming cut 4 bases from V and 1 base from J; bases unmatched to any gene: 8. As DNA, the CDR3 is TGTGCCATCAGTGGGACCTTAGCGGGAGTATCCTACGAGCAGTACTTC. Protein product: CAISGTLAGVSYEQYF.

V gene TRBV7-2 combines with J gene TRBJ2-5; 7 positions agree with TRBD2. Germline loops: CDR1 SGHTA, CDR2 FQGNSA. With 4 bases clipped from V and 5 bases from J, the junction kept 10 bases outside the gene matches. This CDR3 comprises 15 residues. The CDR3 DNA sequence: TGTGCCAGCAGCTCCGGGTTTGTGGGAGGGGAGACCCAGTACTTC. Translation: CASSSGFVGGETQYF.